Presented here are 18 T cell receptor beta chains from one specimen sequenced in a study of identical twins. MiXCR was run by TCRdb on the 5' RACE reads, yielding one entry per CDR3 protein. The repertoire includes 640,000 or so distinct CDR3 sequences, less than 7% of them detected once, and about 2% sits in the top ten. The sequencing input was naive T cells sorted from blood. The receptors originated from a man aged 18 to 29 in good health.

The chain employs TRBV20-1 and TRBJ2-1, with D perhaps matching TRBD1 (6 bases). This CDR3 contains 14 residues. The V gene lost 5 bases and the J gene lost 2 bases, with 13 bases spanning the gap. Germline V gene lookup returns CDR1 DFQATT and CDR2 SNEGSKA (reference sequence). CDR3 in amino acids: CSAHTGTPYNEQFF. Written as DNA, the CDR3 is TGCAGTGCTCACACCGGGACACCCTACAATGAGCAGTTCTTC.

The table lists this clonotype with a few counts. V and J are TRBV10-2 and TRBJ1-5; D may be TRBD1 (6 bases). The CDR3 is made up of 17 amino acids. Germline CDR1 WSHSY, CDR2 SAAADI. V was cut by 2 bases and J by 0 bases, with 14 bases left in between. The CDR3 DNA is TGCGCCAGCAGTGAGCCACAGGGAGATCCTAGCAATCAGCCCCAGCATTTT. Amino acid sequence: CASSEPQGDPSNQPQHF.

This clonotype was observed at least ten times. In DNA form, the CDR3 reads TGCAGCGTTGATCTTACGTCCGAGCAGTACTTC. Its protein product is CSVDLTSEQYF. The chain employs TRBV29-1 and TRBJ2-7; D unclear. The CDR3 runs to 11 residues. CDR1 is SQVTM, CDR2 ANQGSEA, per germline. The V and J ends lost 3 bases and 6 bases respectively, with 9 bases between them.

This clonotype was seen ten or more times. The rearrangement uses TRBV5-5 and TRBJ2-1, with 7 bases identical to TRBD2. V lost 4 bases and J lost 7; bases outside the gene matches: 14. The CDR3 is 16 residues long. Germline lookup yields CDR1 SGHKS and CDR2 YYEKEE (reference sequence). The CDR3 coding sequence is TGTGCCAGCAGCCTTAGGGTTGCGGGGGTGGGAAATGAGCAGTTCTTC. This sequence encodes CASSLRVAGVGNEQFF.

This clonotype was seen a handful of times. The V call is TRBV20-1, the J call TRBJ1-5; 10 nucleotides align to TRBD1. Germline CDR1 DFQATT, CDR2 SNEGSKA (reference sequence). CDR3 length equals 15 residues. After removal of 4 bases from V and 3 bases from J, the junction contained 6 bases not matched to a gene. The CDR3 sequence is CSAIRDRGDNQPQHF. The CDR3 DNA reads TGCAGTGCTATTCGGGACAGGGGTGACAATCAGCCCCAGCATTTT.

This clonotype was recorded many times. The chain carries TRBV20-1 and TRBJ2-1; D might be TRBD2 (5 bases). V was cut by 0 bases and J by 4 bases, with 13 bases left in between. CDR1 is DFQATT and CDR2 is SNEGSKA in the germline V gene (reference sequence). The CDR3 length is 15 residues. The DNA for the CDR3 is TGCAGTGCTAGAGAACGAGGGAGTAGGTACAATGAGCAGTTCTTC. Translated: CSARERGSRYNEQFF.

CDR3 in amino acids: CASSYGSQGNQPQHF. CDR3 DNA: TGTGCCAGCAGTTACGGCAGCCAGGGCAATCAGCCCCAGCATTTT. The chain recombines TRBV6-5 with TRBJ1-5, with D unclear. CDR3 size: 15 residues. The germline V gene has CDR1 MNHEY and CDR2 SVGAGI. Trimming pared 2 bases from V and 2 bases from J, leaving 10 bases between.

This clonotype was seen a handful of times. This chain links TRBV14 with TRBJ1-1, with D perhaps matching TRBD1 (5 bases). Germline V gene sequence: CDR1 SGHDN, CDR2 FVKESK. V dropped 2 bases and J dropped 4 bases, with 14 bases sitting between them. The CDR3 is made up of 15 amino acids. DNA for the CDR3: TGTGCCAGCAGCCAACATGGGACCTTCCTCACTGAAGCTTTCTTT. Amino acids: CASSQHGTFLTEAFF. Based on the CDR3 plus reference TRBV14 and TRBJ1-1, the full variable domain is EAGVTQFPSHSVIEKGQTVTLRCDPISGHDNLYWYRRVMGKEIKFLLHFVKESKQDESGMPNNRFLAERTGGTYSTLKVQPAELEDSGVYFCASSQHGTFLTEAFFGQGTRLTVV.

There are a few counts of this clonotype. The chain carries TRBV20-1 and TRBJ2-5, with 8 bases that match TRBD2. CDR3 length: 16 amino acids. The germline V gene has CDR1 DFQATT and CDR2 SNEGSKA (reference sequence). The V segment lost 0 bases and the J segment 4 bases; nucleotides outside the gene matches: 10. The DNA for the CDR3 is TGCAGTGCTAGAGATCTACCTAGCGGGTTCACAGAGACCCAGTACTTC. Its translation: CSARDLPSGFTETQYF.

This clonotype was seen a few times. The J gene is TRBJ2-1, the V gene TRBV19; weak D call: TRBD1 (6 bases). Between the trimmed V and J ends, which lost 4 bases and 6 bases, there was a span of 13 bases. Looked up from germline, CDR1 is LNHDA and CDR2 is SQIVND (reference sequence). The CDR3 totals 14 residues. As DNA, the CDR3 is TGTGCCAGTAGTACAGGGGCGTGGAGCAATGAGCAGTTCTTC. This codes for CASSTGAWSNEQFF.

This clonotype was picked up many times. The chain uses TRBV9 and TRBJ2-5; D not certain. The CDR3 loop spans 16 amino acids. Trimming pared 4 bases from V and 0 bases from J, leaving 16 bases between. Looked up from germline, CDR1 is SGDLS and CDR2 is YYNGEE. CDR3 sequence (DNA): TGTGCCAGCAGCCCAGCCGACGGCTACTACCAAGAGACCCAGTACTTC. Its protein is CASSPADGYYQETQYF.

This clonotype appeared many times. This chain joins TRBV9 and TRBJ2-1; 8 nucleotides match TRBD2. After removal of 2 bases from V and 8 bases from J, the junction contained 3 bases not matched to a gene. Germline lookup yields CDR1 SGDLS and CDR2 YYNGEE. This CDR3 comprises 13 residues. DNA of the CDR3: TGTGCCAGCAGCGTCCTGACTAGCGATGAGCAGTTCTTC. Protein: CASSVLTSDEQFF.

The chain uses TRBV3-1 and TRBJ2-2; the match to TRBD1 covers 9 bases. Unmatched junction bases numbered 7, after V lost 2 bases and J lost 3 bases. This CDR3 region has 17 residues. Germline CDR1 LGHDT, CDR2 YNNKEL (reference sequence). CDR3 protein: CASSQKGGTGHTGELFF. CDR3 nucleotides: TGTGCCAGCAGCCAAAAGGGGGGGACAGGGCACACCGGGGAGCTGTTTTTT. Based on the CDR3 plus reference TRBV3-1 and TRBJ2-2, the full variable domain is DTAVSQTPKYLVTQMGNDKSIKCEQNLGHDTMYWYKQDSKKFLKIMFSYNNKELIINETVPNRFSPKSPDKAHLNLHINSLELGDSAVYFCASSQKGGTGHTGELFFGEGSRLTVL.

This clonotype was observed many times. The V call is TRBV7-8, the J call TRBJ1-1; TRBD1 matches at 7 bases. With V trimmed by 1 base and J by 8 bases, 7 bases remained unmatched. Per germline, CDR1 SGHVS and CDR2 FQNEAQ. This CDR3 spans 14 amino acids. The CDR3 DNA follows: TGTGCCAGCAGCTTAGGGACAGGATCAAAGGAAGCTTTCTTT. This gives the protein CASSLGTGSKEAFF. Full variable domain (rest looked up from reference TRBV7-8 and TRBJ1-1): GAGVSQSPRYKVAKRGQDVALRCDPISGHVSLFWYQQALGQGPEFLTYFQNEAQLDKSGLPSDRFFAERPEGSVSTLKIQRTQQEDSAVYLCASSLGTGSKEAFFGQGTRLTVV.

This clonotype was observed at least ten times. This chain links TRBV12-3 or TRBV12-4 with TRBJ2-1, with D perhaps TRBD2 (5 bases). The CDR3 has 12 amino acids. V lost 8 bases, J lost 5 bases, and 10 bases lay in between. DNA of the CDR3: TGTGCCAGCTGGTCGGGGAACAATGAGCAGTTCTTC. Encoded protein: CASWSGNNEQFF.

This clonotype turned up a few times. This chain joins TRBV28 and TRBJ2-7; D gene unclear. V lost 7 bases to trimming and J lost 3 bases, with 7 bases between them. The germline V gene has CDR1 MDHEN and CDR2 SYDVKM. The CDR3 runs to 11 residues. The CDR3 loop reads CASIRGYEQYF. The DNA of the CDR3 is TGTGCCAGCATCCGTGGCTACGAGCAGTACTTC.

This chain links TRBV7-9 with TRBJ2-7, with 7 positions matching TRBD2. Germline V gene sequence: CDR1 SEHNR, CDR2 FQNEAQ (reference sequence). The CDR3 extends over 15 amino acids. J was trimmed by 2 bases and V by 1 base; bases with no gene match: 5. CDR3 sequence reads: CASSLVQLATYEQYF. For the CDR3, the DNA is TGTGCCAGCAGCTTAGTTCAACTAGCGACCTACGAGCAGTACTTC.

Ten or more counts support this clonotype. V usage is TRBV5-6 and J usage is TRBJ2-1; either TRBD1 or TRBD2 may fit D (5 bases each). Trimming took 5 bases from V and 9 from J, leaving 12 bases between them. Germline assignment: CDR1 SGHDT and CDR2 YYEEEE. This CDR3 is built from 12 residues. CDR3 in amino acids: CASRRDVSEQFF. The CDR3 coding sequence is TGTGCCAGCAGACGGGACGTCTCTGAGCAGTTCTTC.